This T cell receptor (beta chain) was found in a study of T-cell memory formation after mild COVID-19. Study results and limitations: Some clones that responded were present in memory (sampled pre-infection), which suggests cross-reactive memory joined.

In regard to this clonotype: Its target is not known.

CDR3 size: 15 residues. The V end lost 0 bases, the J end lost 4 bases, and 11 bases lay between the germline ends. Looked up from germline, CDR1 is SGDLS and CDR2 is YYNGEE. TCRdb re-derived calls from the 5' RACE reads in MiXCR, one entry per CDR3 protein. The table shows roughly 450,000 distinct CDR3 sequences, with 18% occurring only once. This TCR derives from an adult woman who had mild COVID-19 (a few samples of this study predate the infection). Cell type and time point are not known. The specimen sequenced was PBMCs or a T cell subset sorted from them (not recorded which). V gene TRBV9 combines with J gene TRBJ1-5; D is unresolved. The CDR3 protein is CASSVGPSRNQPQHF. In DNA form, the CDR3 reads TGTGCCAGCAGCGTAGGCCCTTCCCGGAATCAGCCCCAGCATTTT.